This TCR beta chain originates from a study of blood T cell repertoires in COVID-19. Ages ranged from about 18 to 89 years, with residence in about two dozen US areas. CDR1 and CDR2 (germline): KGHSH, LQKENI. V lost 3 bases and J lost 3, with 9 bases in between. CDR3 length: 14 residues. Libraries were prepared by immunoSEQ multiplex PCR; TCRdb keeps only in-frame clonotypes and omits some of them. The sample lists approximately 280,000 clones; about 83% were seen once. Input material: PBMCs or T cells enriched from blood (not recorded which). This sequence joins TRBV18 and TRBJ1-5, with TRBD1 as a possible D gene (6 bases). This clonotype originated in a middle-aged woman who had recovered from COVID-19. Here the CDR3 reads CASSPQGNNQPQHF. Here the CDR3 DNA reads TGTGCCAGCTCACCCCAGGGGAACAATCAGCCCCAGCATTTT.